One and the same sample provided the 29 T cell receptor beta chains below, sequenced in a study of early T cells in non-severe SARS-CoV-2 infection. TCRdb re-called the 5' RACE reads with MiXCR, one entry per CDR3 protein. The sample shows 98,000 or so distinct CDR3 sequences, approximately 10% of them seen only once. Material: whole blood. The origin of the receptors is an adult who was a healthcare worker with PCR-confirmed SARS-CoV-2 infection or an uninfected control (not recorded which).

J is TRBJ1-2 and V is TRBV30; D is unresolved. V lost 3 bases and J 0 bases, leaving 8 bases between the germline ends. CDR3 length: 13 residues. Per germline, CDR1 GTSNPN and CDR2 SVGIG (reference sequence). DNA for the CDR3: TGTGCCTGGAGCGAGGATACTAACTATGGCTACACCTTC. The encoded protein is CAWSEDTNYGYTF.

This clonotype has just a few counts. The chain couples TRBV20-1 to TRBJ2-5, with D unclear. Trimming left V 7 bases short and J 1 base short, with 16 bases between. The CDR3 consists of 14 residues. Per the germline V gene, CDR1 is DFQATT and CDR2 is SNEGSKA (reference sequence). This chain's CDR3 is CSVSRPRTQETQYF. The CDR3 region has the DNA TGCAGTGTAAGCCGACCCAGAACCCAAGAGACCCAGTACTTC.

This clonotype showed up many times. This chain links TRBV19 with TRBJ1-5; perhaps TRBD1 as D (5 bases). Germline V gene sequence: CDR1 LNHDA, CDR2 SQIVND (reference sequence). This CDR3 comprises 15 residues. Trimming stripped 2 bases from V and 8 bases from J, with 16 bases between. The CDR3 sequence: CASSIIQGSQKPQHF. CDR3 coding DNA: TGTGCCAGTAGTATAATCCAGGGTAGTCAAAAGCCCCAGCATTTT.

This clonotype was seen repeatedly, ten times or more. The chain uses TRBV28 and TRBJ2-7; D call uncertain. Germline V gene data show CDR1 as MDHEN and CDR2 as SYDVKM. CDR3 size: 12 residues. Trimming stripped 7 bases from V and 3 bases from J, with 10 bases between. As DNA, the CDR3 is TGTGCCAGCACCTCAGGCTTCTACGAGCAGTACTTC. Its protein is CASTSGFYEQYF.

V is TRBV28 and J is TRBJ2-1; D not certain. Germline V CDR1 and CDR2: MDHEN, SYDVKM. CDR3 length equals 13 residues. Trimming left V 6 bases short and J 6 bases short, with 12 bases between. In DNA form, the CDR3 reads TGTGCCAGCAGCCCCCGGATCTTCAATGAGCAGTTCTTC. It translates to CASSPRIFNEQFF.

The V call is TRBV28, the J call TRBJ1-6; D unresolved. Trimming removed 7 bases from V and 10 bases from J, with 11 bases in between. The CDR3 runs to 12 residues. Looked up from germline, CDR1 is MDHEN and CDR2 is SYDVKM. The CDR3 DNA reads TGTGCCAGCACCACTTGGAACTCACCCCTCCACTTT. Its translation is CASTTWNSPLHF.

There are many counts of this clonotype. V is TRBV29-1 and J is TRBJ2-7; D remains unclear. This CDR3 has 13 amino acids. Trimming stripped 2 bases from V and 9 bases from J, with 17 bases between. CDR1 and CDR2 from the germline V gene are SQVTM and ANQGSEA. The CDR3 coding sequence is TGCAGCGTTGAATCTGGACCCTCCAACGGGCAGTACTTC. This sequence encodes CSVESGPSNGQYF.

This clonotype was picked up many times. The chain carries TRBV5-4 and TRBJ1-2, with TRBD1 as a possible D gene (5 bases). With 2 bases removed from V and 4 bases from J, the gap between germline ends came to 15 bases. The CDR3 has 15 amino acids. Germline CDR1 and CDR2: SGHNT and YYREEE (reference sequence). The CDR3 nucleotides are TGTGCCAGCAGCTTCCAGGGTGATACGAGCTATGGCTACACCTTC. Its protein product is CASSFQGDTSYGYTF.

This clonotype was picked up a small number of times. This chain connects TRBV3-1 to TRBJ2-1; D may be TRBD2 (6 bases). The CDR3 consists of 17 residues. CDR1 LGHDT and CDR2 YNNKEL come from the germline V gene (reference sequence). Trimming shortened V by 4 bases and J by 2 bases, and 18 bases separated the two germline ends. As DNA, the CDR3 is TGTGCCAGCAGCCGTAGGGAGGCAGGGCCCACCTACAATGAGCAGTTCTTC. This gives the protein CASSRREAGPTYNEQFF.

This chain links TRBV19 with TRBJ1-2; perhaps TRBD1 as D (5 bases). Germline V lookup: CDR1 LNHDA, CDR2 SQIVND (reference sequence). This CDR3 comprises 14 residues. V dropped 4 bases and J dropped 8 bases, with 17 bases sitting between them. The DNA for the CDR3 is TGTGCCAGTAGTAGACCTGACAGATTCTTGGGCTACACCTTC. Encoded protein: CASSRPDRFLGYTF.

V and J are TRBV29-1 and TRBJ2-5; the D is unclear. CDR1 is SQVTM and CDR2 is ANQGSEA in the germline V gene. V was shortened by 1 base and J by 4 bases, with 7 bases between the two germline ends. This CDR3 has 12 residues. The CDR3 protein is CSVEAVGETQYF. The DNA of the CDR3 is TGCAGCGTTGAAGCGGTTGGAGAGACCCAGTACTTC.

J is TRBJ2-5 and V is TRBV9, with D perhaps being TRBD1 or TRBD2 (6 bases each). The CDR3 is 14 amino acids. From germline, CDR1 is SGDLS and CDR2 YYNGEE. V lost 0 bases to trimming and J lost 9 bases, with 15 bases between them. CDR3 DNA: TGTGCCAGCAGCGTAGCAGGAGCAGGGGAGGCCCAGTACTTC. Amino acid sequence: CASSVAGAGEAQYF. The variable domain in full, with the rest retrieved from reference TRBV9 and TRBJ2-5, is DSGVTQTPKHLITATGQRVTLRCSPRSGDLSVYWYQQSLDQGLQFLIQYYNGEERAKGNILERFSAQQFPDLHSELNLSSLELGDSALYFCASSVAGAGEAQYFGPGTRLLVL.

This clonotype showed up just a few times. The CDR3 here is CASSRWDRSTNGYTF. CDR3 DNA sequence: TGTGCCAGCAGTCGATGGGACAGGTCCACCAATGGCTACACCTTC. The chain links TRBV6-5 to TRBJ1-2; TRBD1 matches at 8 bases. CDR3 length: 15 residues. V shed 5 bases, J shed 6 bases, and the junction held 11 bases outside the gene matches. Germline lookup yields CDR1 MNHEY and CDR2 SVGAGI.

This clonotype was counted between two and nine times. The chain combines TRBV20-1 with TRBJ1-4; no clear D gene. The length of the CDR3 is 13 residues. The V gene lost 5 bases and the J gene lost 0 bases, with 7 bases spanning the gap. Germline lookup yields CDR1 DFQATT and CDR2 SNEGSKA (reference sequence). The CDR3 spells CSAEPTTNEKLFF. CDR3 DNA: TGCAGTGCTGAGCCGACAACTAATGAAAAACTGTTTTTT.

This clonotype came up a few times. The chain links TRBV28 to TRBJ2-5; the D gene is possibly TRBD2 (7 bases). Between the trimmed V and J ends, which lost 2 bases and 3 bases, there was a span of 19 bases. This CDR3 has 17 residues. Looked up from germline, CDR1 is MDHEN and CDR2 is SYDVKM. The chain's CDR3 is CASSLTSRGGRKETQYF. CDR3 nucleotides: TGTGCCAGCAGTTTAACTTCAAGGGGGGGTCGAAAAGAGACCCAGTACTTC.

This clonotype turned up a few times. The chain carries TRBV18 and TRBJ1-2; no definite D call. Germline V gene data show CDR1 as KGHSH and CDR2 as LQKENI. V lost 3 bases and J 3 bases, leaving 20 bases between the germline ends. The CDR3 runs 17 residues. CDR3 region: CASSPTWYQQMDYGYTF. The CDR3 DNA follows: TGTGCCAGCTCACCGACCTGGTACCAGCAGATGGACTATGGCTACACCTTC.

Here the CDR3 reads CASSPDRGHSNQPQHF. CDR3 DNA: TGTGCCAGCAGTCCCGACAGGGGGCATAGCAATCAGCCCCAGCATTTT. The chain combines TRBV6-2 or TRBV6-3 with TRBJ1-5, with 10 bases aligning to TRBD1. The CDR3 extends over 16 amino acids. CDR1 is MNHEY and CDR2 is SVGEGT in the germline V gene. Trimming took 5 bases from V and 0 from J; bases not matched to a gene: 4.

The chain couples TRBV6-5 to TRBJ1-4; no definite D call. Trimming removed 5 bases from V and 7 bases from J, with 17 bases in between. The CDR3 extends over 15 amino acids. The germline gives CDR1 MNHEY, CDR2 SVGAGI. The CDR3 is CASSPDPRGGEKLFF. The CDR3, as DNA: TGTGCCAGCAGTCCTGATCCCAGAGGTGGTGAAAAACTGTTTTTT.

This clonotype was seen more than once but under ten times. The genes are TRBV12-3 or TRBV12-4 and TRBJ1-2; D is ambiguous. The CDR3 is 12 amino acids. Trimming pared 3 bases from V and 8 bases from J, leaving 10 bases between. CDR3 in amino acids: CASSFRFWGYTF. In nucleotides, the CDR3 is TGTGCCAGCAGTTTCAGGTTTTGGGGCTACACCTTC.

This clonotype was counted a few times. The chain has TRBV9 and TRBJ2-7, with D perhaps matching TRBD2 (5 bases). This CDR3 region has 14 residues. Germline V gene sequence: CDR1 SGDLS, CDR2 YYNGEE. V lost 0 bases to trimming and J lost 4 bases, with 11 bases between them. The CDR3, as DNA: TGTGCCAGCAGCGTAGGAGACCGCGGGTACGAGCAGTACTTC. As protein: CASSVGDRGYEQYF.

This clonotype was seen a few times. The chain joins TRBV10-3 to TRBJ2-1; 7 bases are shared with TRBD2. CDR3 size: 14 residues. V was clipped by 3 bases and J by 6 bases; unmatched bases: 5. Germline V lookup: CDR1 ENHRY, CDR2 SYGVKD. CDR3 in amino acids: CAISDSAGRNEQFF. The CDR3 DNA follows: TGTGCCATCAGTGATTCAGCGGGGCGCAATGAGCAGTTCTTC.

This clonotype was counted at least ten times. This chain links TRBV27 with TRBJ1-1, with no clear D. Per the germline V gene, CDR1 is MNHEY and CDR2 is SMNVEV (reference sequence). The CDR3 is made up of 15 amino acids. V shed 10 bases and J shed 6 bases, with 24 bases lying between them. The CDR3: CATWSRPSPAAEAFF. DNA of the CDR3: TGTGCCACGTGGTCGAGGCCGTCCCCAGCGGCTGAAGCTTTCTTT.

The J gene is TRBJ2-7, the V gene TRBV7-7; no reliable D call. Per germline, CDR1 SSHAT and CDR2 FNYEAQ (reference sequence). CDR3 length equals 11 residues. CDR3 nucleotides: TGTGCTAGTCCCCGAGTGTACGAGCAGTACTTC. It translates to CASPRVYEQYF.

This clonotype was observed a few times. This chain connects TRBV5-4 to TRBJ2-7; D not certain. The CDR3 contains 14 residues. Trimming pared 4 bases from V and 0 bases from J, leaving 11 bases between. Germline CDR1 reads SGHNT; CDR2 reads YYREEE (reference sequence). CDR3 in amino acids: CASSPPGSSYEQYF. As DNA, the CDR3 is TGTGCCAGCAGCCCCCCCGGGTCCTCCTACGAGCAGTACTTC.

In DNA, the CDR3 is TGTGCCAGCAGTCGGGACAGGTCCTATAATTCACCCCTCCACTTT. It translates to CASSRDRSYNSPLHF. V is TRBV2 and J is TRBJ1-6; TRBD1 matches at 8 bases. The CDR3 has 15 residues. With V trimmed by 5 bases and J by 1 base, 1 base remained unmatched. CDR1 and CDR2 (germline): SNHLY, FYNNEI.

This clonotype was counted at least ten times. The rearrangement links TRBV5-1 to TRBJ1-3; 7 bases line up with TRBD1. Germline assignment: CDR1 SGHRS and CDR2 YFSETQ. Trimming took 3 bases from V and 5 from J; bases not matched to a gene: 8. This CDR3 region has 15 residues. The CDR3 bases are TGCGCCAGCAGCTCGATGACAGGGTCAAGAAACACCATATATTTT. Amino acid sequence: CASSSMTGSRNTIYF.

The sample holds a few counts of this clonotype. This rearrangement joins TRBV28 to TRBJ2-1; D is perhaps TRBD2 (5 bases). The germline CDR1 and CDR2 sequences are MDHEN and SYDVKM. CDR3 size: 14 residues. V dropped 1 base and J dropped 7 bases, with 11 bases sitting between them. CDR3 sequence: CASSLSQSGNEQFF. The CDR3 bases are TGTGCCAGCAGTTTATCCCAGTCGGGGAATGAGCAGTTCTTC. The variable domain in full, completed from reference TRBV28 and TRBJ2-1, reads DVKVTQSSRYLVKRTGEKVFLECVQDMDHENMFWYRQDPGLGLRLIYFSYDVKMKEKGDIPEGYSVSREKKERFSLILESASTNQTSMYLCASSLSQSGNEQFFGPGTRLTVL.

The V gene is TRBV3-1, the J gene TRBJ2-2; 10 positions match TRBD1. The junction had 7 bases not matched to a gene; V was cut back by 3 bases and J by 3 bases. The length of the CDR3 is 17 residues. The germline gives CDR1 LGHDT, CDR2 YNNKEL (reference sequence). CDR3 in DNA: TGTGCCAGCAGCCATCTTGCGACAGGGGGCTACACCGGGGAGCTGTTTTTT. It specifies CASSHLATGGYTGELFF.

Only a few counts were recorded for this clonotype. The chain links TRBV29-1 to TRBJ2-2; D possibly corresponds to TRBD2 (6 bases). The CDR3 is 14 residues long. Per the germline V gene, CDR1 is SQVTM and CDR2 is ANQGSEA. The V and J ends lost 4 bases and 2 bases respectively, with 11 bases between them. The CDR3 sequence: CSVGSSANTGELFF. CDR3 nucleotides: TGCAGCGTTGGTTCTAGCGCCAACACCGGGGAGCTGTTTTTT.